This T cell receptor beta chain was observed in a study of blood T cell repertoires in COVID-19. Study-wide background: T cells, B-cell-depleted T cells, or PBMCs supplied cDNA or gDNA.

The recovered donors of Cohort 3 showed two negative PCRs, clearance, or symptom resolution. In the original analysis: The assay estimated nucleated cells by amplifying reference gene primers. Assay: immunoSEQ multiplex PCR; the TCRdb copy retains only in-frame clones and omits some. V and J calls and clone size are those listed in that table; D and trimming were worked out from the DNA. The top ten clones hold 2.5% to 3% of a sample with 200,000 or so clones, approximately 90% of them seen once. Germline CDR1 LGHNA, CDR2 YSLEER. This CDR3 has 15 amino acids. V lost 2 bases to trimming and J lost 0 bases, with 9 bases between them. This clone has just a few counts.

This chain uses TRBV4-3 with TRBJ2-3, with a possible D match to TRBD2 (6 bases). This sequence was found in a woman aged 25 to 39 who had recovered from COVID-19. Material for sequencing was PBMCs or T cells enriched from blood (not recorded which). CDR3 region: CASSQTGLSTDTQYF. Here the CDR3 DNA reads TGCGCCAGCAGCCAAACGGGACTCAGCACAGATACGCAGTATTTT.